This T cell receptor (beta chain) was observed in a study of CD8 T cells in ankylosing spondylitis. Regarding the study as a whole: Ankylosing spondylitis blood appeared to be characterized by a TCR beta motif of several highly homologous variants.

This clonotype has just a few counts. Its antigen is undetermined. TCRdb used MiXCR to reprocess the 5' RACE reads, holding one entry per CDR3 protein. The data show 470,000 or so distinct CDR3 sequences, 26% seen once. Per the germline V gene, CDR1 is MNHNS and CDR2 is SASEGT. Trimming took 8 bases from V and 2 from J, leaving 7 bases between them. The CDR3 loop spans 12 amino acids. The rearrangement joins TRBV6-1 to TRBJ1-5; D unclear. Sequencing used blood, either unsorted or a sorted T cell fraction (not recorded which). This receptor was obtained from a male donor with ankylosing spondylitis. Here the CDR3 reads CASALGNQPQHF. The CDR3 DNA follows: TGTGCCAGCGCACTGGGCAATCAGCCCCAGCATTTT.